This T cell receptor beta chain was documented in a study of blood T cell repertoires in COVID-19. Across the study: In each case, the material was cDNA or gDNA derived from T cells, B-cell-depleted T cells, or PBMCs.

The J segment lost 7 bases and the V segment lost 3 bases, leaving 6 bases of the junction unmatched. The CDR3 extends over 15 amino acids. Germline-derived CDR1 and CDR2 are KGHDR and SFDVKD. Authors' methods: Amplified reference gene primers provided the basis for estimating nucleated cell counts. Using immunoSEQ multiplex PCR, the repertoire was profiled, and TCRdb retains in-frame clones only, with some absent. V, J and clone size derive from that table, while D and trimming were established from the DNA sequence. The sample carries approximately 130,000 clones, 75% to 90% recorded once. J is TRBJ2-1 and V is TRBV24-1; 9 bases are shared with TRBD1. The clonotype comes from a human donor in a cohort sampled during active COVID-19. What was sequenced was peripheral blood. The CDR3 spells CATSDPGQGGNEQFF. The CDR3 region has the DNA TGTGCCACCAGTGATCCGGGACAGGGCGGGAATGAGCAGTTCTTC.